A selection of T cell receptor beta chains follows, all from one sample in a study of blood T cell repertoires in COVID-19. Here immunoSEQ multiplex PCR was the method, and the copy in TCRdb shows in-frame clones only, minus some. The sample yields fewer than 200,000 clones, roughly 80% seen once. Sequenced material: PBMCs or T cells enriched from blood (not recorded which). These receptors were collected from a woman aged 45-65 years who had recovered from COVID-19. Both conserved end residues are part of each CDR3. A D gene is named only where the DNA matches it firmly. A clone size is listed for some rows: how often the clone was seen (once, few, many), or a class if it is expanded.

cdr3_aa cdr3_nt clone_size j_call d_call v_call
CASSENQGSQPQHF TGTGCCAGCAGTGAAAACCAGGGGAGTCAGCCCCAGCATTTT few TRBJ1-5 - TRBV2
CASSLGDSRTEAFF TGTGCCAGCAGCTTGGGGGACAGTCGAACTGAAGCTTTCTTT - TRBJ1-1 TRBD1 TRBV11-3
CASSLVAGAAGNTIYF TGTGCCAGCAGCTTAGTCGCAGGGGCTGCGGGAAACACCATATATTTT - TRBJ1-3 - TRBV7-8
CASSLASGRGHGYTF TGTGCCAGCAGCTTGGCCTCCGGCAGGGGCCATGGCTACACCTTC - TRBJ1-2 - TRBV11-2
CASSLGTFLTGVGNTIYF TGTGCCAGCAGCTTGGGGACCTTTTTGACAGGGGTTGGAAACACCATATATTTT - TRBJ1-3 TRBD1 TRBV5-4
CASSPGGQGELDGYTF TGTGCCAGCTCACCAGGGGGACAGGGGGAGCTGGATGGCTACACCTTC - TRBJ1-2 TRBD1 TRBV18
CASSSGQVEETQYF TGCGCCAGCAGCTCGGGACAGGTTGAGGAGACCCAGTACTTC - TRBJ2-5 TRBD1 TRBV5-1
CASSLSPDYGYTF TGTGCCAGCAGTTTATCGCCAGACTATGGCTACACCTTC - TRBJ1-2 - TRBV27
CASSLLAGGGANVLTF TGTGCCAGCAGTTTGCTAGCGGGAGGTGGGGCCAACGTCCTGACTTTC - TRBJ2-6 TRBD2 TRBV6-5
CSASYPGAQETQYF TGCAGTGCCAGTTATCCAGGGGCTCAAGAGACCCAGTACTTC - TRBJ2-5 - TRBV20-1
CASSLSGIRNYGYTF TGCGCCAGCAGCTTGTCGGGGATTCGAAACTATGGCTACACCTTC - TRBJ1-2 - TRBV5-1
CASSRTPLLAGGMNEQFF TGTGCCAGCAGTCGAACACCTCTCTTAGCGGGGGGGATGAATGAGCAGTTCTTC - TRBJ2-1 TRBD2 TRBV6-4
CASKLDRGVGNIQYF TGTGCCAGCAAGCTAGACAGGGGAGTTGGGAACATTCAGTACTTC once TRBJ2-4 TRBD1 TRBV27
CASSLEDRVQETQYF TGTGCCAGCAGCTTAGAGGACAGGGTACAGGAGACCCAGTACTTC - TRBJ2-5 TRBD1 TRBV11-2
CASSWSGTGIPLGYGYTF TGCGCCAGCAGCTGGTCAGGGACAGGTATCCCATTGGGCTATGGCTACACCTTC once TRBJ1-2 TRBD1 TRBV5-1
CASSLVTADGYTF TGCGCCAGCAGCTTGGTAACAGCAGATGGCTACACCTTC - TRBJ1-2 - TRBV5-1
CASSPGQSGTEAFF TGTGCCAGCAGCCCGGGACAGTCGGGCACTGAAGCTTTCTTT - TRBJ1-1 TRBD1 TRBV11-2
CASSPHGQNESPRRETQYF TGTGCCAGCAGTCCTCACGGACAGAATGAATCACCAAGACGAGAGACCCAGTACTTC once TRBJ2-5 - TRBV27
CASSEGGLQPQHF TGTGCCAGCAGTGAAGGCGGGTTGCAGCCCCAGCATTTT few TRBJ1-5 - TRBV6-1
CASRGGSQTQYF TGTGCCAGCAGGGGAGGCTCTCAGACCCAGTACTTC - TRBJ2-5 - TRBV2
CASTTISEDRGYTF TGTGCCAGCACCACTATCTCGGAGGATCGTGGCTACACCTTC - TRBJ1-2 - TRBV27
CATSDPGRGNIQYF TGTGCCACCAGTGACCCAGGACGGGGAAACATTCAGTACTTC - TRBJ2-4 - TRBV24-1
CASSYSQGNYTF TGTGCCAGCAGTTACTCTCAGGGGAACTACACCTTC - TRBJ1-2 - TRBV6-5
CASSPSGNTEAFF TGTGCCAGCTCACCCAGCGGGAACACTGAAGCTTTCTTT - TRBJ1-1 - TRBV18
CSVRGRLPSENTIYF TGCAGCGTTAGAGGTCGACTACCATCCGAAAACACCATATATTTT few TRBJ1-3 - TRBV29-1
CASRTGGEKLFF TGTGCCAGCAGAACAGGGGGTGAAAAACTGTTTTTT - TRBJ1-4 TRBD1 TRBV6-6
CASSQNRDVWTEAFF TGCGCCAGCAGCCAGAACAGGGACGTTTGGACTGAAGCTTTCTTT - TRBJ1-1 - TRBV4-3
CASSLSGTGSETQYF TGCGCCAGCAGCTTGTCCGGGACAGGGAGCGAGACCCAGTACTTC - TRBJ2-5 TRBD1 TRBV5-1
CASSSSGNEQFF TGTGCCAGCAGTTCCTCGGGCAATGAGCAGTTCTTC - TRBJ2-1 - TRBV7-2
CASSSQGAMSGNTIYF TGCGCCAGCAGCTCCCAGGGGGCTATGTCTGGAAACACCATATATTTT - TRBJ1-3 TRBD1 TRBV5-1
CSGRTGGNYGYTF TGCAGCGGACGGACAGGGGGGAACTATGGCTACACCTTC - TRBJ1-2 TRBD1 TRBV29-1
CASSFGGVEGAVSFF TGTGCCAGCAGTTTTGGGGGAGTAGAGGGGGCAGTTTCGTTCTTC - TRBJ2-1 TRBD1 TRBV28
CASSLIGDTGELFF TGTGCCAGCAGCTTAATCGGGGACACCGGGGAGCTGTTTTTT - TRBJ2-2 - TRBV13
CASSLLQGPTGELFF TGTGCCAGCAGCTTATTACAGGGCCCCACCGGGGAGCTGTTTTTT few TRBJ2-2 - TRBV7-8
CAAVAGGYNEQFF TGTGCCGCTGTGGCGGGAGGCTACAATGAGCAGTTCTTC - TRBJ2-1 TRBD2 TRBV7-9
CASSRDYPNPSTDTQYF TGCGCCAGCAGCCGAGACTACCCGAATCCTAGCACAGATACGCAGTATTTT - TRBJ2-3 - TRBV4-3
CASRQGRGSPLHF TGTGCCAGCAGACAGGGCCGGGGTTCACCCCTCCACTTT - TRBJ1-6 - TRBV6-5
CASTTVASGAYGYTF TGCGCCAGCACCACGGTCGCCTCAGGTGCCTATGGCTACACCTTC - TRBJ1-2 - TRBV5-1
CASRGQGYGYTF TGTGCCAGCAGGGGACAGGGCTATGGCTACACCTTC - TRBJ1-2 TRBD1 TRBV2
CASSLPDRDNSPLHF TGTGCCAGCAGCCTCCCCGACAGGGATAATTCACCCCTCCACTTT - TRBJ1-6 TRBD1 TRBV28
CASSLWTGNTGELFF TGTGCCAGCAGCCTATGGACAGGGAACACCGGGGAGCTGTTTTTT - TRBJ2-2 TRBD1 TRBV7-9
CASSLAGGYNEQFF TGTGCCAGCAGTTTAGCGGGAGGGTACAATGAGCAGTTCTTC - TRBJ2-1 TRBD2 TRBV27
CASSLARGAPDNSPLHF TGCGCCAGCAGCTTGGCCAGGGGGGCGCCCGATAATTCACCCCTCCACTTT - TRBJ1-6 TRBD1 TRBV5-1
CASSQRSVVGSEAFF TGCGCCAGCAGCCAGCGATCGGTGGTCGGGTCTGAAGCTTTCTTT - TRBJ1-1 - TRBV4-1
CASSFHRTSGNTIYF TGTGCCAGCAGCTTTCACAGGACCTCTGGAAACACCATATATTTT - TRBJ1-3 - TRBV13
CASSPFRAGKIVSEAFF TGTGCCAGCTCACCATTTAGGGCAGGGAAAATTGTCTCTGAAGCTTTCTTT - TRBJ1-1 - TRBV18
CASSPRASGGASSYNEQFF TGTGCCAGCTCACCTCGCGCTAGCGGGGGGGCGAGCTCCTACAATGAGCAGTTCTTC many TRBJ2-1 TRBD2 TRBV18
CASTPAGVATEAFF TGTGCCAGCACCCCGGCCGGAGTGGCCACTGAAGCTTTCTTT few TRBJ1-1 - TRBV2
CASRTSGAVYNEQFF TGTGCCAGCAGGACTAGCGGGGCTGTTTACAATGAGCAGTTCTTC once TRBJ2-1 TRBD2 TRBV14
CASSIGKEAFF TGTGCCAGTAGTATTGGCAAGGAAGCTTTCTTT - TRBJ1-1 - TRBV19
CASSEGLAGGNEQFF TGTGCCAGCAGCGAGGGACTAGCGGGAGGAAATGAGCAGTTCTTC - TRBJ2-1 TRBD2 TRBV11-2
CASSPDKNYGYTF TGTGCCAGCAGCCCCGACAAGAACTATGGCTACACCTTC - TRBJ1-2 - TRBV7-8
CASSYSGTVYGYTF TGTGCCAGCAGTTATTCCGGGACAGTCTATGGCTACACCTTC - TRBJ1-2 TRBD1 TRBV6-5